Below, 29 T cell receptor beta chains from the same sample are listed, as sequenced in a study of blood T cell repertoires in COVID-19. This table comes from immunoSEQ multiplex PCR, and its TCRdb copy is limited to in-frame clones, with some not included. The sample includes around 330,000 clones, roughly 90% seen only once; the top ten take roughly 2.6%. The sequenced sample consisted of PBMCs or T cells enriched from blood (not recorded which). These receptors were taken from a man aged 55-75 years who had recovered from COVID-19.

This clone was seen a few times. The chain carries TRBV5-4 and TRBJ2-2; TRBD1 matches at 7 bases. The CDR3 spans 13 residues. Germline-derived CDR1 and CDR2 are SGHNT and YYREEE (reference sequence). The CDR3: CATGTENTGELFF. The CDR3 DNA is TGTGCGACCGGGACAGAGAACACCGGGGAGCTGTTTTTT.

This clone has just one count. CDR3: CASSQDRQGQRETQYF. For the CDR3, the DNA is TGCGCCAGCAGCCAAGATAGGCAGGGGCAAAGGGAGACCCAGTACTTC. The chain is built from TRBV4-3 and TRBJ2-5; tentatively, D is TRBD1 (6 bases). V dropped 0 bases and J dropped 5 bases, with 16 bases sitting between them. The CDR3 is made up of 16 amino acids. Germline V CDR1 and CDR2: LGHNA, YSLEER.

The V and J genes are TRBV18 and TRBJ1-5; D is perhaps TRBD1 (5 bases). Germline CDR1 and CDR2: KGHSH and LQKENI. CDR3 size: 13 residues. Trimming stripped 6 bases from V and 5 bases from J, with 11 bases between. In DNA, the CDR3 is TGTGCCAGCTCTCGGGGGTCCTATCAGCCCCAGCATTTT. It is translated as CASSRGSYQPQHF. Full variable domain (missing parts from reference TRBV18 and TRBJ1-5): NAGVMQNPRHLVRRRGQEARLRCSPMKGHSHVYWYRQLPEEGLKFMVYLQKENIIDESGMPKERFSAEFPKEGPSILRIQQVVRGDSAAYFCASSRGSYQPQHFGDGTRLSIL.

V usage is TRBV19 and J usage is TRBJ2-3; 7 nucleotides agree with TRBD2. The CDR3 runs to 16 residues. V was clipped by 3 bases and J by 3 bases; unmatched bases: 9. Germline assignment: CDR1 LNHDA and CDR2 SQIVND (reference sequence). The CDR3 DNA is TGTGCCAGTAGTATCCAGGCTAGCGGTAAAACAGATACGCAGTATTTT. Protein: CASSIQASGKTDTQYF.

This chain uses TRBV20-1 with TRBJ1-1; possibly TRBD1 for D (6 bases). Germline V gene data show CDR1 as DFQATT and CDR2 as SNEGSKA (reference sequence). The CDR3 totals 11 residues. The V end was cut by 0 bases, the J end by 8 bases, with 7 bases between. CDR3 bases: TGCAGTGCTAGAGATGACAGGGAAGCTTTCTTT. Translated, it gives CSARDDREAFF.

This clone was observed a single time. The chain joins TRBV27 to TRBJ2-7, with D possibly matching TRBD1 (5 bases). CDR3 length: 11 residues. V was clipped by 3 bases and J by 5 bases, with 5 bases between them. Germline-derived CDR1 and CDR2 are MNHEY and SMNVEV (reference sequence). As DNA, the CDR3 is TGTGCCAGCAGTTTGGGGCACGAGCAGTACTTC. This encodes CASSLGHEQYF.

CDR3 protein: CASSLGPIFDSGQETQYF. For the CDR3, the DNA is TGTGCCAGCAGCTTGGGGCCTATATTTGACAGTGGTCAAGAGACCCAGTACTTC. The chain joins TRBV5-5 to TRBJ2-5; possible D gene TRBD1, 5 bases. The germline V and J ends were trimmed by 0 bases and 2 bases, with 20 bases remaining between them. This CDR3 contains 18 residues. Germline V gene lookup returns CDR1 SGHKS and CDR2 YYEKEE (reference sequence). Drawing the rest from reference TRBV5-5 and TRBJ2-5, the complete variable domain is DAGVTQSPTHLIKTRGQQVTLRCSPISGHKSVSWYQQVLGQGPQFIFQYYEKEERGRGNFPDRFSARQFPNYSSELNVNALLLGDSALYLCASSLGPIFDSGQETQYFGPGTRLLVL.

The V and J genes are TRBV19 and TRBJ1-3; TRBD1 matches at 7 bases. V lost 3 bases, J lost 3 bases, and 8 bases stayed unmatched. Germline V gene data show CDR1 as LNHDA and CDR2 as SQIVND (reference sequence). The CDR3 contains 16 residues. CDR3 protein: CASSMRQGTVGNTIYF. CDR3 DNA: TGTGCCAGTAGTATGCGACAGGGTACGGTTGGAAACACCATATATTTT.

The chain joins TRBV2 to TRBJ1-2; 8 bases fit TRBD1. Germline trimming cut 4 bases from V and 7 bases from J; bases unmatched to any gene: 5. Germline-derived CDR1 and CDR2 are SNHLY and FYNNEI. This CDR3 has 13 residues. Here the CDR3 reads CASSVDRVLGYTF. As DNA, the CDR3 is TGTGCCAGCAGTGTGGACAGGGTCCTTGGCTACACCTTC.

This chain links TRBV11-2 with TRBJ2-2, with D tentatively TRBD1 (5 bases). CDR3 length: 15 residues. CDR1 is SGHAT, CDR2 FQNNGV, per germline. The V end lost 6 bases, the J end lost 7 bases, and 18 bases lay between the germline ends. CDR3 in amino acids: CASRDGAGRYGELFF. The CDR3 nucleotides are TGTGCCAGCAGAGATGGGGCAGGGCGATACGGGGAGCTGTTTTTT.

The V call is TRBV12-3 or TRBV12-4, the J call TRBJ1-2; D remains unclear. V was pared by 2 bases and J by 8 bases, with 12 bases between. The CDR3 consists of 13 residues. CDR3 in DNA: TGTGCCAGCAGTTTAAGCCGTCTCTGGGGCTACACCTTC. As protein: CASSLSRLWGYTF.

The chain couples TRBV7-8 to TRBJ1-5, with 8 nucleotides matching TRBD1. This CDR3 contains 15 residues. The ends lost 4 bases at V and 4 bases at J; junction bases unmatched: 6. Germline lookup yields CDR1 SGHVS and CDR2 FQNEAQ. CDR3 loop: CASSSTQGVNQPQHF. CDR3 nucleotide sequence: TGTGCCAGCAGCTCCACACAGGGGGTAAATCAGCCCCAGCATTTT.

CDR3 protein: CASSLDSLAGRDNEQFF. The CDR3 DNA reads TGTGCCAGCAGCTTAGATTCCCTAGCGGGGAGGGACAATGAGCAGTTCTTC. This chain joins TRBV11-3 and TRBJ2-1; 9 bases are shared with TRBD2. Germline V lookup: CDR1 SGHNT, CDR2 YENEEA. The CDR3 sequence is 17 residues long. Germline trimming cut 0 bases from V and 5 bases from J; bases unmatched to any gene: 8.

CDR3 in amino acids: CASRGSGNSYEQYF. DNA for the CDR3: TGTGCCAGCCGGGGGAGCGGGAACTCCTACGAGCAGTACTTC. The chain employs TRBV6-5 and TRBJ2-7, with 7 bases matching TRBD2. The CDR3 extends over 14 amino acids. In germline, CDR1 is MNHEY, CDR2 SVGAGI. The V and J ends lost 8 bases and 0 bases, in that order; junction bases with no gene match: 7.

This clone appeared a single time. The chain is built from TRBV5-4 and TRBJ2-3; 7 nucleotides agree with TRBD2. The CDR3 spans 13 residues. With V trimmed by 6 bases and J by 5 bases, 6 bases remained unmatched. Germline V gene data show CDR1 as SGHNT and CDR2 as YYREEE (reference sequence). The CDR3 is CASIERGGDTQYF. CDR3 coding DNA: TGTGCCAGCATAGAGCGGGGAGGAGATACGCAGTATTTT.

This chain links TRBV10-3 with TRBJ1-4, with a tentative D call TRBD1 (6 bases). The CDR3 length is 14 residues. Germline V lookup: CDR1 ENHRY, CDR2 SYGVKD. V was cut by 3 bases and J by 3 bases, with 8 bases left in between. The CDR3 region has the DNA TGTGCCATCAGTGACAGGGGTCCTAATGAAAAACTGTTTTTT. Translating gives CAISDRGPNEKLFF.

The chain employs TRBV6-1 and TRBJ1-2; D unresolved. This CDR3 has 12 residues. Trimming took 3 bases from V and 7 from J, leaving 9 bases between them. Per the germline V gene, CDR1 is MNHNS and CDR2 is SASEGT. CDR3 coding DNA: TGTGCCAGCAGTGACCTAGGCGGTGGCTACACCTTC. The encoded protein is CASSDLGGGYTF.

This clone was seen a handful of times. The rearrangement uses TRBV4-3 and TRBJ2-2, with 9 nucleotides matching TRBD1. CDR1 LGHNA and CDR2 YSLEER come from the germline V gene. CDR3 size: 16 residues. Trimming removed 0 bases from V and 5 bases from J; junction bases left unmatched: 4. Written as DNA, the CDR3 is TGCGCCAGCAGCCAAGAACAGGGGGCGTGGACCGGGGAGCTGTTTTTT. Translating it yields CASSQEQGAWTGELFF.

The chain employs TRBV3-1 (or the pseudogene TRBV3-2) and TRBJ1-1; D is ambiguous. V lost 1 base and J 6 bases, leaving 12 bases between the germline ends. The germline CDR1 and CDR2 sequences are LGHDT and YNNKEL (reference sequence). The CDR3 is 14 amino acids. The CDR3 protein is CASSQVSGSSEAFF. The CDR3 DNA reads as TGTGCCAGCAGCCAAGTGTCGGGGTCGTCTGAAGCTTTCTTT.

The chain combines TRBV5-1 with TRBJ2-7; D possibly corresponds to TRBD1 (5 bases). V lost 3 bases and J lost 2, with 18 bases in between. This CDR3 comprises 16 residues. CDR1 and CDR2 (germline): SGHRS, YFSETQ. The CDR3 coding sequence is TGCGCCAGCAGCTACAAAAGGCAGGGTCCTCCCTACGAGCAGTACTTC. It specifies CASSYKRQGPPYEQYF.

This clone was seen a handful of times. This sequence joins TRBV10-1 and TRBJ1-6; TRBD1 matches at 11 bases. J was trimmed by 10 bases and V by 3 bases; bases with no gene match: 8. The CDR3 totals 16 residues. Germline V CDR1 and CDR2: WNHNN, SYGVQD (reference sequence). The CDR3 loop reads CASSEAGTGGHSPLHF. CDR3 nucleotides: TGCGCCAGCAGTGAAGCCGGGACAGGGGGACACTCACCCCTCCACTTT.

The chain uses TRBV5-8 and TRBJ2-3; D is perhaps TRBD2 (6 bases). CDR3 length: 14 residues. Germline V gene data show CDR1 as SGHTS and CDR2 as YDEGEE. V lost 4 bases and J 2 bases, leaving 11 bases between the germline ends. CDR3 in DNA: TGTGCCAGCAGCATTGGACTAAACACAGATACGCAGTATTTT. Residues: CASSIGLNTDTQYF.

This clone was seen once. DNA for the CDR3: TGTGCCAGCAGGGGCGGGGGGCCTGGAAACACCATATATTTT. Its translation is CASRGGGPGNTIYF. The chain joins TRBV2 to TRBJ1-3; D possibly corresponds to TRBD1 (6 bases). The V end lost 6 bases, the J end lost 2 bases, and 11 bases lay between the germline ends. The CDR3 length is 14 residues. CDR1 SNHLY and CDR2 FYNNEI come from the germline V gene.

V gene TRBV21-1 combines with J gene TRBJ1-6; the table's D call, TRBD1, was not checked against the DNA. TRBV21-1 is noted as a pseudogene. There are 17 residues in the CDR3. The CDR3 bases are TGTGCCAGCATAGAAAGAAGACAGGGTTCGGATAATTCACCCCTCCACTTT. It yields the protein CASIERRQGSDNSPLHF.

This chain connects TRBV19 to TRBJ1-5, with D possibly being TRBD1 (5 bases). Trimming left V 7 bases short and J 5 bases short, with 15 bases between. CDR1 LNHDA and CDR2 SQIVND come from the germline V gene (reference sequence). The length of the CDR3 is 14 residues. CDR3 coding DNA: TGTGCCAGTACCAACCTGGGGGGGTATCAGCCCCAGCATTTT. Translating it yields CASTNLGGYQPQHF. The complete variable domain, with remaining parts taken from reference TRBV19 and TRBJ1-5, reads DGGITQSPKYLFRKEGQNVTLSCEQNLNHDAMYWYRQDPGQGLRLIYYSQIVNDFQKGDIAEGYSVSREKKESFPLTVTSAQKNPTAFYLCASTNLGGYQPQHFGDGTRLSIL.

The chain has TRBV7-2 and TRBJ2-7; TRBD1 matches 7 bases. The V and J ends lost 5 bases and 0 bases, in that order; junction bases with no gene match: 4. This CDR3 has 14 amino acids. CDR1 is SGHTA, CDR2 FQGNSA, per germline. The CDR3 loop is CASSIGQASYEQYF. In DNA, the CDR3 is TGTGCCAGCAGCATCGGACAGGCCTCCTACGAGCAGTACTTC.

The chain links TRBV5-6 to TRBJ2-1; D is perhaps TRBD2 (5 bases). Trimming cost V 0 bases and J 11 bases, with 18 bases left between them. The V gene's germline CDR1 is SGHDT and CDR2 YYEEEE. The CDR3 loop spans 15 amino acids. The DNA of the CDR3 is TGTGCCAGCAGCTTGGGAGCACAGAATACCGGGAAGCAGTTCTTC. Protein product: CASSLGAQNTGKQFF.

This chain links TRBV11-3 with TRBJ2-7; TRBD1 is a possible D gene (5 bases). Germline loops: CDR1 SGHNT, CDR2 YENEEA. V lost 8 bases and J lost 0, with 11 bases in between. This CDR3 has 13 residues. This CDR3 is CASGHRSSYEQYF. In DNA form, the CDR3 reads TGTGCCAGCGGCCACAGGAGCTCCTACGAGCAGTACTTC.

The chain employs TRBV5-1 and TRBJ2-4, with 10 positions matching TRBD2. Germline CDR1 SGHRS, CDR2 YFSETQ. V lost 2 bases and J lost 5; bases outside the gene matches: 4. CDR3 size: 15 residues. Written as DNA, the CDR3 is TGCGCCAGCAGCTTCGGGCTAGCGGGGGAAAACATTCAGTACTTC. This translates into CASSFGLAGENIQYF.